The clone carrying this TCR beta chain has at least ten counts. The sample originates from a study of early T cells in non-severe SARS-CoV-2 infection. The overall study: Sequencing of bulk RNA from unsorted whole blood was done, without chain pairing.

The CDR3 runs 13 residues. CDR1 and CDR2 from the germline V gene are DFQATT and SNEGSKA (reference sequence). V was cut by 5 bases and J by 2 bases, with 11 bases left in between. Researchers attached unique molecular identifiers to individual cDNA molecules. TCRdb redid the calling of the 5' RACE reads with MiXCR, one entry per CDR3 protein. The sample consists of over 70,000 distinct CDR3 sequences, around 13% of them appearing once. This receptor was identified in an adult who was a healthcare worker with PCR-confirmed SARS-CoV-2 infection or an uninfected control (not recorded which). The V and J genes are TRBV20-1 and TRBJ2-3; D is uncertain. Sample: whole blood, taken at baseline. The CDR3 protein is CSAFLPSTDTQYF. CDR3 nucleotides: TGCAGTGCTTTTTTACCCTCCACAGATACGCAGTATTTT.